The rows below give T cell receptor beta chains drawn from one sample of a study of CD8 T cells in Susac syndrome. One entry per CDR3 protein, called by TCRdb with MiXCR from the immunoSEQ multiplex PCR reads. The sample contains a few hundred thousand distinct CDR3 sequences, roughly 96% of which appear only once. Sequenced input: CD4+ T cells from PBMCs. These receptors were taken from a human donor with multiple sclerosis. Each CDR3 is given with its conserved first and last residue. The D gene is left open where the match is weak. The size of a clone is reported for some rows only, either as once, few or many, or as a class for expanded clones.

cdr3_nt: TGTGCCAGCAGGCGGACAGGTTCTGCCTACGAGCAGTACTTC
cdr3_aa: CASRRTGSAYEQYF
d_call: TRBD1
j_call: TRBJ2-7
v_call: TRBV2
clone_size: -

cdr3_nt: TGCAGCGTGGAAGGGGTTTCCGGCGGCACAGATACGCAGTATTTT
cdr3_aa: CSVEGVSGGTDTQYF
d_call: -
j_call: TRBJ2-3
v_call: TRBV29-1
clone_size: -

cdr3_nt: TGTGCCAGCAGCGGGACAGGGACGGCTGAAGCTTTCTTT
cdr3_aa: CASSGTGTAEAFF
d_call: TRBD1
j_call: TRBJ1-1
v_call: TRBV2
clone_size: -

cdr3_nt: TGCAGCGGGGCAGGGGAAGAGACCCAGTACTTC
cdr3_aa: CSGAGEETQYF
d_call: -
j_call: TRBJ2-5
v_call: TRBV29-1
clone_size: once

cdr3_nt: TGTGCCAGCAGCCCCGGACAGGGTCTTGACTACACCTTC
cdr3_aa: CASSPGQGLDYTF
d_call: TRBD1
j_call: TRBJ1-2
v_call: TRBV6-5
clone_size: -

cdr3_nt: TGCAGTGCGTACACCGGGACTAGCTTCGGCGAGCAGTACTTC
cdr3_aa: CSAYTGTSFGEQYF
d_call: TRBD2
j_call: TRBJ2-7
v_call: TRBV20-1
clone_size: -

cdr3_nt: TGCAGTGCTCAACCGGGAGAAGAGACCCAGTACTTC
cdr3_aa: CSAQPGEETQYF
d_call: -
j_call: TRBJ2-5
v_call: TRBV20-1
clone_size: -

cdr3_nt: TGCAGCGTTCACGGACAGGGGGGCTACGAGCAGTACTTC
cdr3_aa: CSVHGQGGYEQYF
d_call: TRBD1
j_call: TRBJ2-7
v_call: TRBV29-1
clone_size: -

cdr3_nt: TGCAGCGTTGATGGGACAGGGGGCCCCTACGAGCAGTACTTC
cdr3_aa: CSVDGTGGPYEQYF
d_call: TRBD1
j_call: TRBJ2-7
v_call: TRBV29-1
clone_size: -

cdr3_nt: TGTGCCAGCAGTGGGACGGTGAACACTGAAGCTTTCTTT
cdr3_aa: CASSGTVNTEAFF
d_call: -
j_call: TRBJ1-1
v_call: TRBV2
clone_size: -

cdr3_nt: TGCAGTGCCCGTGGACAGGGGGCCCTCTACGAGCAGTACTTC
cdr3_aa: CSARGQGALYEQYF
d_call: TRBD1
j_call: TRBJ2-7
v_call: TRBV20-1
clone_size: -

cdr3_nt: TGTGCCACCAGTTTCGTTCCTTACTATGGCTACACCTTC
cdr3_aa: CATSFVPYYGYTF
d_call: -
j_call: TRBJ1-2
v_call: TRBV15
clone_size: -

cdr3_nt: TGTGCCAGCAGCAGGACCGGGACCGGGAGTGGGACCCAGTACTTC
cdr3_aa: CASSRTGTGSGTQYF
d_call: -
j_call: TRBJ2-5
v_call: TRBV9
clone_size: -

cdr3_nt: TGTGCCAGCCAAACGGTCCTGGCTCGCCTTGAAGCTTTCTTT
cdr3_aa: CASQTVLARLEAFF
d_call: -
j_call: TRBJ1-1
v_call: TRBV2
clone_size: -

cdr3_nt: TGTGCCAGCAGTGGACAGGGGCATGAAAAACTGTTTTTT
cdr3_aa: CASSGQGHEKLFF
d_call: TRBD1
j_call: TRBJ1-4
v_call: TRBV2
clone_size: -

cdr3_nt: TGCAGTGCTAGAGATCGTCGGGGGGGTAATGAAAAACTGTTTTTT
cdr3_aa: CSARDRRGGNEKLFF
d_call: -
j_call: TRBJ1-4
v_call: TRBV20-1
clone_size: -

cdr3_nt: TGTGCCACCAGCAGAGTCTCGCTCCCGGAGACCCAGTACTTC
cdr3_aa: CATSRVSLPETQYF
d_call: -
j_call: TRBJ2-5
v_call: TRBV15
clone_size: -

cdr3_nt: TGCAGTGCCCTCCGATTGGGAAAAACCTACGAGCAGTACTTC
cdr3_aa: CSALRLGKTYEQYF
d_call: -
j_call: TRBJ2-7
v_call: TRBV20-1
clone_size: -

cdr3_nt: TGCAGTGCTAGAGAACCGGGGTCCAAGAACAATGAGCAGTTCTTC
cdr3_aa: CSAREPGSKNNEQFF
d_call: -
j_call: TRBJ2-1
v_call: TRBV20-1
clone_size: -

cdr3_nt: TGTGCCAGCAGCCTGGGACAGGACAATCAGCCCCAGCATTTT
cdr3_aa: CASSLGQDNQPQHF
d_call: TRBD1
j_call: TRBJ1-5
v_call: TRBV11-2
clone_size: few

cdr3_nt: TGTGCCAGCAGCGCGCGTTCCGGGACAGGGGTTTGCGAGCAGTACTTC
cdr3_aa: CASSARSGTGVCEQYF
d_call: -
j_call: TRBJ2-7
v_call: TRBV21-1
clone_size: -

cdr3_nt: TGCAGTGCTAGAGATCCGGCGGGGACCCAGTACTTC
cdr3_aa: CSARDPAGTQYF
d_call: -
j_call: TRBJ2-5
v_call: TRBV20-1
clone_size: -

cdr3_nt: TGCGCCAGCAGCTTGGGCACACCTTACTACAATGAGCAGTTCTTC
cdr3_aa: CASSLGTPYYNEQFF
d_call: -
j_call: TRBJ2-1
v_call: TRBV5-1
clone_size: -